This T cell receptor beta chain was documented in a study of cytomegalovirus exposure and HLA in healthy donors. General study findings and limits: After further analysis at a later stage, 16,951 TCR beta sequences were associated with HLA alleles at 0.05 false discovery rate. The study recorded 160 or so TCR beta chains that were cytomegalovirus-associated.

With respect to this clone: Antigen: not known.

This CDR3 comprises 12 residues. Per germline, CDR1 MDHEN and CDR2 SYDVKM. Trimming took 2 bases from V and 6 from J, leaving 8 bases between them. PCR primers comprised 60 Vbeta and 13 Jbeta primers. TCRdb's table, derived via immunoSEQ multiplex PCR, lists solely in-frame clones and lacks some. Its table records approximately 120,000 clones. The sequenced material came from PBMCs. The chain uses TRBV28 and TRBJ2-7; no firm D call. The sequence came from a young man in good health and CMV-seronegative. CDR3 in amino acids: CASSLQMFEQYF. CDR3 bases: TGTGCCAGCAGTTTACAAATGTTCGAGCAGTACTTC.